This T cell receptor beta chain was recorded in a study of blood T cell repertoires in COVID-19 (dated by TCRdb to about 2020). In the study overall: Collaborator samples came from the United States, Italy and Spain and covered acute and convalescent phases of COVID-19. The dataset comprised deeply sampled blood TCRbeta repertoires from subjects exposed to, actively infected with, or recovered from COVID-19. Samples were obtained from the ongoing ImmuneRACE study (first 160 participants) and from 1,000 to 1,500 subjects provided by 6 global collaborators. Where available, HLA class I and class II types were obtained from metadata supplied by the sample provider rather than from assay-based typing. A de-identified subject ID, COVID-19 status, age in years and sex were almost always included in the sample metadata. The repertoires were made available in a free public database intended to serve as a resource for research on the immune response to SARS-CoV-2. The material from the prospective study consisted of cDNA or gDNA derived from T cells, B-cell-depleted T cells, or PBMCs. Findings and caveats that apply to the study as a whole: The quantity of clinical and demographic metadata differed by source and by participant and was supplied without curation.

Turning to this clone: Its antigen is currently not known. No qualities accompany the bases; no much larger clone lies one base away.

From the cysteine up to the phenylalanine, the CDR3 has a length of 18 residues. Only the CDR3 portion is preserved as DNA: 54 bases, with reading frame beginning at the first base. V lost 5 bases and J lost 0 bases; the stretch between them is 20 bases long. CDR1 and CDR2 (SEHNR, FQNEAQ) derive from the germline V gene (reference sequence). The immunoSEQ Assay, a bias-controlled multiplex PCR, was used to amplify TCRbeta CDR3 regions from genomic DNA. The authors' analysis ran thus. The number of nucleated cells in each sample was estimated from the amplification of reference gene primers within the assay. To quantify the absolute abundance of each unique TCRbeta CDR3 rearrangement, sequence reads were collapsed and filtered. For each sample, productive Simpson clonality was calculated as the square root of Simpson's diversity index across productive rearrangements. TCRdb took this table from immuneACCESS and kept in-frame rearrangements with V and J called. Such tables lack part of the clones; where checked against another copy, unresolved V genes explain under half of the gap, and the rest is unexplained. Clonal size and the V and J genes are those of that table, whereas D and trimming came from the DNA. In this sample the table shows about 240,000 clones, 85% to 95% of which occur a single time. The top ten clonotypes cover roughly 0.89% of the sample.

One collaborating source in Seattle enrolled patients while the patients were actively infected and followed the patients over time throughout the course of disease. Collaborating institutions collected whole blood in K2EDTA tubes following their own protocols. Collaborator samples were shipped for TCRbeta analysis as frozen whole blood, isolated PBMCs, or DNA extracted from either sample type. The V and J genes are TRBV7-9 and TRBJ1-5; matching of 6 bases hints at TRBD1 as the D gene. The receptor was derived from a man aged 25-40 years with COVID-19, enrolled during active disease. The specimen sequenced was peripheral blood. CDR3 region: CASSVSQDSFASNQPQHF. The DNA reads TGTGCCAGCAGCGTATCACAGGACAGCTTTGCTAGCAATCAGCCCCAGCATTTT.